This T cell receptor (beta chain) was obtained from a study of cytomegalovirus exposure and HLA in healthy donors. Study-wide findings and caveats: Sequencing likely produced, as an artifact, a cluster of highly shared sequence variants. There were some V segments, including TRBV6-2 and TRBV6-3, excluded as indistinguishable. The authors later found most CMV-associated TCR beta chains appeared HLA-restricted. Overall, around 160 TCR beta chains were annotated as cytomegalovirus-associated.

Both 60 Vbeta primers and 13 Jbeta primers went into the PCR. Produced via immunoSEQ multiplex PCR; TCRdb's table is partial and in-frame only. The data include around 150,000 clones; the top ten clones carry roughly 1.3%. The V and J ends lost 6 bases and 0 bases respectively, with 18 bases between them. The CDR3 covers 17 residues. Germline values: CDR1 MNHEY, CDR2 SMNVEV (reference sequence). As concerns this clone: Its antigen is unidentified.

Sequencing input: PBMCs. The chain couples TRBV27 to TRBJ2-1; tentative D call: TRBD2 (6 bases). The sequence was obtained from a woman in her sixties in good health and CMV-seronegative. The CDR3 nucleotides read TGTGCCAGCAGCCCAGGGACTTTTAGAAGCTCCTACAATGAGCAGTTCTTC. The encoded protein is CASSPGTFRSSYNEQFF.